The sequence of this TCR beta chain was determined in a study of blood T cell repertoires in COVID-19. Whole-study context: The study drew acute and convalescent COVID-19 samples from the United States, Italy and Spain. T cells, B-cell-depleted T cells, or PBMCs supplied cDNA or gDNA.

Per the original methods: Reference gene primer amplification yielded estimated nucleated cell counts. Using immunoSEQ multiplex PCR, the repertoire was profiled, and TCRdb retains in-frame clones only, with some absent. V and J calls and clone size are those listed in that table; D and trimming were worked out from the DNA. The sample holds roughly 380,000 clones, more than 75% seen once. This CDR3 spans 16 amino acids. The V end was cut by 5 bases, the J end by 4 bases, with 18 bases between. Germline loops: CDR1 SGHVS, CDR2 FQNEAQ. The rearrangement uses TRBV7-8 and TRBJ1-3, with D possibly matching TRBD1 (5 bases). The TCR was taken from a human donor with acute or convalescent COVID-19. The donor label of this sample is uncertain. Material for sequencing was peripheral blood. CDR3: CASSRGQAQSGNTIYF. CDR3 coding DNA: TGTGCCAGCAGCCGGGGCCAGGCACAGTCCGGAAACACCATATATTTT. The full variable domain, with the rest looked up from reference TRBV7-8 and TRBJ1-3, is GAGVSQSPRYKVAKRGQDVALRCDPISGHVSLFWYQQALGQGPEFLTYFQNEAQLDKSGLPSDRFFAERPEGSVSTLKIQRTQQEDSAVYLCASSRGQAQSGNTIYFGEGSWLTVV.